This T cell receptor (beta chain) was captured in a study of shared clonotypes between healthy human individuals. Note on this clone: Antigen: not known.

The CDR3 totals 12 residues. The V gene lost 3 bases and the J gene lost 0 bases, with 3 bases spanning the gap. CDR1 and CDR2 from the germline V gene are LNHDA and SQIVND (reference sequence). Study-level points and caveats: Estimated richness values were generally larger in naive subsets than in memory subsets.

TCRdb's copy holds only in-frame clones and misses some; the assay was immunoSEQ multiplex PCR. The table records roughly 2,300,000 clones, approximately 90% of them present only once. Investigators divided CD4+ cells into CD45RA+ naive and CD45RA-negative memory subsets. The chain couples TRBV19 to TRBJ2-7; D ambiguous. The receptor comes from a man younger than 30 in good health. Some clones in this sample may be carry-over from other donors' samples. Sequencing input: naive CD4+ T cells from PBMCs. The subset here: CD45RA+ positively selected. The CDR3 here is CASSMDSYEQYF. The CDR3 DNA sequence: TGTGCCAGTAGTATGGACTCCTACGAGCAGTACTTC.